Listed below are T cell receptor delta chains from one sample, sequenced in a study of gamma-delta chains in newborns, infants, children. TCRdb re-processed the reads via CATT. There are more than 9,000 delta-chain clones in the sample; about 9% occur only once, and just under 9% lies in the top ten. The sample consisted of blood. These receptors were obtained from a child who was a newborn, infant or young child, either healthy, febrile or measles-vaccinated (not recorded which). CDR3s include the opening cysteine and the closing phenylalanine or tryptophan. D genes are given only for firm matches. Clone size is stated in some rows and not others, as once, few, many or a class when expanded.

j_call v_call clone_size d_call cdr3_aa cdr3_nt
TRDJ1 TRDV2 NA TRDD3 CACDGVLGDTRMKNDKLIF TGTGCCTGTGACGGGGTACTGGGGGATACGCGCATGAAGAACGATAAACTCATCTTT
TRDJ3 TRDV1 NA TRDD3 CALGGAPLTGGYPWDTRQMFF TGTGCTCTTGGGGGAGCTCCTTTGACTGGGGGATATCCTTGGGACACCCGACAGATGTTTTTC
TRDJ2 TRDV2 few TRDD3 CACDTLGPGTGGRNALTAQLFF TGTGCCTGTGACACCCTTGGGCCCGGTACTGGGGGTCGTAATGCTTTGACAGCACAACTCTTCTTT
TRDJ1 TRDV2 few TRDD3 CACDTLSALGEPDKLIF TGTGCCTGTGACACCCTTAGCGCACTGGGGGAACCCGATAAACTCATCTTT
TRDJ1 TRDV2 NA TRDD3 CACDTEKAWGIDINTDKPIF TGTGCCTGTGACACCGAAAAGGCCTGGGGGATAGACATTAACACCGATAAACCCATCTTT
TRDJ1 TRAV38-2/DV8 NA TRDD3 CAYRSTETAIAGGLLGTDKLIF TGTGCTTATAGGAGCACCGAAACCGCCATTGCTGGGGGATTGTTGGGCACCGATAAACTCATCTTT
TRDJ1 TRDV2 few TRDD3 CACDFLLGDMDTDKLIF TGTGCCTGTGACTTCCTACTGGGGGATATGGACACCGATAAACTCATCTTT
TRDJ1 TRDV2 few TRDD3 CACDALTGGSRSRTDKLTF TGTGCCTGTGACGCCCTTACTGGGGGATCCCGTAGTCGAACCGATAAACTCACCTTT
TRDJ3 TRDV2 few TRDD3 CACDAVGTVTGESWGTRQMFF TGTGCCTGTGACGCTGTAGGGACGGTAACTGGGGAGTCCTGGGGCACCCGACAGATGTTTTTC
TRDJ2 TRDV1 NA TRDD3 CALGELLGGTAQLFF TGTGCTCTTGGGGAACTACTGGGGGGGACAGCACAACTCTTCTTT